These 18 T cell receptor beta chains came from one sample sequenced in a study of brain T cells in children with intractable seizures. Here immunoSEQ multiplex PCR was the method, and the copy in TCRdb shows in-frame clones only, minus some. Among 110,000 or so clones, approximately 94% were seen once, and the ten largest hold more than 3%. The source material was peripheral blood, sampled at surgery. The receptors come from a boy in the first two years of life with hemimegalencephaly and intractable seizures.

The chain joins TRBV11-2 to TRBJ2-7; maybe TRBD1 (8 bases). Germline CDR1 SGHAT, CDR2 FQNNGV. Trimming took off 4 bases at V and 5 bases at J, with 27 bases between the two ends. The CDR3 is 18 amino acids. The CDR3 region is CASSSGGFGDRGGHEQYF. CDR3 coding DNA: TGTGCCAGCAGCTCCGGGGGGTTCGGTGACAGGGGCGGTCACGAGCAGTACTTC.

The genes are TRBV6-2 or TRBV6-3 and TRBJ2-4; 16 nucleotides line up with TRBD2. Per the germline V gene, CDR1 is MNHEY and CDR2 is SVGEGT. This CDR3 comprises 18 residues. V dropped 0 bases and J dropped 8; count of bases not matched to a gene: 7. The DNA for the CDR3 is TGTGCCAGCAGTTACTCCCCGGGACTAGCGGGAGGGCCTTACATTCAGTACTTC. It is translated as CASSYSPGLAGGPYIQYF.

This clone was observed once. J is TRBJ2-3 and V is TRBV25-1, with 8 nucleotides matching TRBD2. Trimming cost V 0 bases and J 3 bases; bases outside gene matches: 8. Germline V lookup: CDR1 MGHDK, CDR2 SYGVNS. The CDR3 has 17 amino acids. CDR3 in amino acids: CASSEYRLAGETDTQYF. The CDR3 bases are TGTGCCAGCAGTGAATATCGGCTAGCGGGCGAAACAGATACGCAGTATTTT.

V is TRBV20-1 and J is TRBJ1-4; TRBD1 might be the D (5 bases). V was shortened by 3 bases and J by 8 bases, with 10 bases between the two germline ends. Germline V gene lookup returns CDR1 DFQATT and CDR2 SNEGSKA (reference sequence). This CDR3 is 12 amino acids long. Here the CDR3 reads CSASSGPEKLFF. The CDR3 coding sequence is TGCAGTGCTAGTTCAGGGCCCGAAAAACTGTTTTTT.

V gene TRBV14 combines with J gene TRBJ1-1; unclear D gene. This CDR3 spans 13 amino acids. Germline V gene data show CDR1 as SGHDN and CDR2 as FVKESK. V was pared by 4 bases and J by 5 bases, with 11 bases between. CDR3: CASSRRTATEAFF. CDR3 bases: TGTGCCAGCAGCCGGAGGACGGCTACTGAAGCTTTCTTT.

The CDR3 DNA reads as TGTGCCAGCAGTTGGGGATCCTCGGATACGCAGTATTTT. Protein product: CASSWGSSDTQYF. The chain carries TRBV6-5 and TRBJ2-3; D ambiguous. The germline V gene has CDR1 MNHEY and CDR2 SVGAGI. This CDR3 is built from 13 residues. Trimming shortened V by 4 bases and J by 6 bases, and 11 bases separated the two germline ends.

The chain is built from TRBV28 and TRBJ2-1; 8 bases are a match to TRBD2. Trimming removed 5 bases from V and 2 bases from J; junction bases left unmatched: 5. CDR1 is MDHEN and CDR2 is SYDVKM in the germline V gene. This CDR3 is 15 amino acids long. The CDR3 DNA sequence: TGTGCCAGCAGTCTACTGACTAGCGCCTACAATGAGCAGTTCTTC. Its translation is CASSLLTSAYNEQFF.

CDR3 DNA sequence: TGTGCCAGTAGGTCCTATGGCTACACCTTC. Amino acid sequence: CASRSYGYTF. This rearrangement joins TRBV19 to TRBJ1-2; D is undetermined. Germline values: CDR1 LNHDA, CDR2 SQIVND (reference sequence). CDR3 length equals 10 residues. Trimming took 6 bases from V and 4 from J, leaving 3 bases between them.

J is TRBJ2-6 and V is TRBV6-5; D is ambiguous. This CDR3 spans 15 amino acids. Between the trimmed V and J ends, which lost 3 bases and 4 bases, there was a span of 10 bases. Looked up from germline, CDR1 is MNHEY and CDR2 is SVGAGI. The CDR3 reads CASSYTITGANVLTF. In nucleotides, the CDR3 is TGTGCCAGCAGTTATACCATTACCGGGGCCAACGTCCTGACTTTC.

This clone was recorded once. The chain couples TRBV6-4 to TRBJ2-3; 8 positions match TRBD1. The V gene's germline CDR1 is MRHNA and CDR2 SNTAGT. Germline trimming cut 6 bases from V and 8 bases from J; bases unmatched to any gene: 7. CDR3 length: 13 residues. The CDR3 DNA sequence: TGTGCCAGCAGGGGGACAGGACAGGGTACGCAGTATTTT. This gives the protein CASRGTGQGTQYF.

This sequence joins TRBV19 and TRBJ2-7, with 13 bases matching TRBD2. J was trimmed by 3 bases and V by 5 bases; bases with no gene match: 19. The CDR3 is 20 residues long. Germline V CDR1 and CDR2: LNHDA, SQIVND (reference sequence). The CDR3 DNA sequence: TGTGCCAGTAGTCCCCCCGGACGGCGTACTAGCGGGAGGGGCGGCTACGAGCAGTACTTC. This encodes CASSPPGRRTSGRGGYEQYF.

In DNA form, the CDR3 reads TGTGCCAGCAGCAGAGGGGGCTATGGGCAGCCCCAGCATTTT. This translates into CASSRGGYGQPQHF. The chain employs TRBV21-1 and TRBJ1-5; the table's D call of TRBD1 was not tested on the DNA. TRBV21-1 is a listed pseudogene. CDR3 length: 14 residues.

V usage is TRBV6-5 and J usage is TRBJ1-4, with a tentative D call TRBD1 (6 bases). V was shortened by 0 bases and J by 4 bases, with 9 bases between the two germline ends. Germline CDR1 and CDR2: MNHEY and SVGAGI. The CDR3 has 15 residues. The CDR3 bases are TGTGCCAGCAGTTACTCGAAGGGGGGTAATGAAAAACTGTTTTTT. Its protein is CASSYSKGGNEKLFF.

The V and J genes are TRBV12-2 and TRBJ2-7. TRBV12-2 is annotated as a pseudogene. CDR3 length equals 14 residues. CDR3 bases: TGTGCAAGTCGCTTAGCGCCCCCACCCCCCGAGCAGTACTTC. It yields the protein CASRLAPPPPEQYF.

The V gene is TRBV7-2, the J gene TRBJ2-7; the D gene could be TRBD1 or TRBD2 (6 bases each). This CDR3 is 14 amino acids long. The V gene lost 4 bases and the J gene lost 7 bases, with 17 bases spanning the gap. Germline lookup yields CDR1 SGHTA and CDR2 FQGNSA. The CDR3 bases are TGTGCCAGCAGCTCCCGGGGGCCGGCAGGGGAGCAGTACTTC. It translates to CASSSRGPAGEQYF. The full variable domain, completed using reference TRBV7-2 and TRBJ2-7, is GAGVSQSPSNKVTEKGKDVELRCDPISGHTALYWYRQSLGQGLEFLIYFQGNSAPDKSGLPSDRFSAERTGGSVSTLTIQRTQQEDSAVYLCASSSRGPAGEQYFGPGTRLTVT.

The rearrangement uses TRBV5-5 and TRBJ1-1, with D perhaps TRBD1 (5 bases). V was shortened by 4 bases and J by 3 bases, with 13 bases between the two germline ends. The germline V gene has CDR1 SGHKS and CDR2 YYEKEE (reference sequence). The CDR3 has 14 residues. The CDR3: CASSTGLGDTEAFF. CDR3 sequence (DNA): TGTGCCAGCAGCACGGGACTGGGAGACACTGAAGCTTTCTTT.

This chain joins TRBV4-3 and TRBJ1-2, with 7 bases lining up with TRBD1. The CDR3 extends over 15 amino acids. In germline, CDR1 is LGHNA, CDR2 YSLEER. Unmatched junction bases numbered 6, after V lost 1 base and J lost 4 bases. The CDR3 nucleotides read TGCGCCAGCAGCCAAGGACACGCAGGGGGCTATGGCTACACCTTC. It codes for CASSQGHAGGYGYTF.

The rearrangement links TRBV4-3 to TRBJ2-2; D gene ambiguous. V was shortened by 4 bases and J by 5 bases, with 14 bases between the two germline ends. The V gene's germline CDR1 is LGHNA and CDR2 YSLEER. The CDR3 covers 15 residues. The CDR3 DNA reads TGCGCCAGCAGCCTGTCGCAGGTTGGAACCGGGGAGCTGTTTTTT. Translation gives CASSLSQVGTGELFF.